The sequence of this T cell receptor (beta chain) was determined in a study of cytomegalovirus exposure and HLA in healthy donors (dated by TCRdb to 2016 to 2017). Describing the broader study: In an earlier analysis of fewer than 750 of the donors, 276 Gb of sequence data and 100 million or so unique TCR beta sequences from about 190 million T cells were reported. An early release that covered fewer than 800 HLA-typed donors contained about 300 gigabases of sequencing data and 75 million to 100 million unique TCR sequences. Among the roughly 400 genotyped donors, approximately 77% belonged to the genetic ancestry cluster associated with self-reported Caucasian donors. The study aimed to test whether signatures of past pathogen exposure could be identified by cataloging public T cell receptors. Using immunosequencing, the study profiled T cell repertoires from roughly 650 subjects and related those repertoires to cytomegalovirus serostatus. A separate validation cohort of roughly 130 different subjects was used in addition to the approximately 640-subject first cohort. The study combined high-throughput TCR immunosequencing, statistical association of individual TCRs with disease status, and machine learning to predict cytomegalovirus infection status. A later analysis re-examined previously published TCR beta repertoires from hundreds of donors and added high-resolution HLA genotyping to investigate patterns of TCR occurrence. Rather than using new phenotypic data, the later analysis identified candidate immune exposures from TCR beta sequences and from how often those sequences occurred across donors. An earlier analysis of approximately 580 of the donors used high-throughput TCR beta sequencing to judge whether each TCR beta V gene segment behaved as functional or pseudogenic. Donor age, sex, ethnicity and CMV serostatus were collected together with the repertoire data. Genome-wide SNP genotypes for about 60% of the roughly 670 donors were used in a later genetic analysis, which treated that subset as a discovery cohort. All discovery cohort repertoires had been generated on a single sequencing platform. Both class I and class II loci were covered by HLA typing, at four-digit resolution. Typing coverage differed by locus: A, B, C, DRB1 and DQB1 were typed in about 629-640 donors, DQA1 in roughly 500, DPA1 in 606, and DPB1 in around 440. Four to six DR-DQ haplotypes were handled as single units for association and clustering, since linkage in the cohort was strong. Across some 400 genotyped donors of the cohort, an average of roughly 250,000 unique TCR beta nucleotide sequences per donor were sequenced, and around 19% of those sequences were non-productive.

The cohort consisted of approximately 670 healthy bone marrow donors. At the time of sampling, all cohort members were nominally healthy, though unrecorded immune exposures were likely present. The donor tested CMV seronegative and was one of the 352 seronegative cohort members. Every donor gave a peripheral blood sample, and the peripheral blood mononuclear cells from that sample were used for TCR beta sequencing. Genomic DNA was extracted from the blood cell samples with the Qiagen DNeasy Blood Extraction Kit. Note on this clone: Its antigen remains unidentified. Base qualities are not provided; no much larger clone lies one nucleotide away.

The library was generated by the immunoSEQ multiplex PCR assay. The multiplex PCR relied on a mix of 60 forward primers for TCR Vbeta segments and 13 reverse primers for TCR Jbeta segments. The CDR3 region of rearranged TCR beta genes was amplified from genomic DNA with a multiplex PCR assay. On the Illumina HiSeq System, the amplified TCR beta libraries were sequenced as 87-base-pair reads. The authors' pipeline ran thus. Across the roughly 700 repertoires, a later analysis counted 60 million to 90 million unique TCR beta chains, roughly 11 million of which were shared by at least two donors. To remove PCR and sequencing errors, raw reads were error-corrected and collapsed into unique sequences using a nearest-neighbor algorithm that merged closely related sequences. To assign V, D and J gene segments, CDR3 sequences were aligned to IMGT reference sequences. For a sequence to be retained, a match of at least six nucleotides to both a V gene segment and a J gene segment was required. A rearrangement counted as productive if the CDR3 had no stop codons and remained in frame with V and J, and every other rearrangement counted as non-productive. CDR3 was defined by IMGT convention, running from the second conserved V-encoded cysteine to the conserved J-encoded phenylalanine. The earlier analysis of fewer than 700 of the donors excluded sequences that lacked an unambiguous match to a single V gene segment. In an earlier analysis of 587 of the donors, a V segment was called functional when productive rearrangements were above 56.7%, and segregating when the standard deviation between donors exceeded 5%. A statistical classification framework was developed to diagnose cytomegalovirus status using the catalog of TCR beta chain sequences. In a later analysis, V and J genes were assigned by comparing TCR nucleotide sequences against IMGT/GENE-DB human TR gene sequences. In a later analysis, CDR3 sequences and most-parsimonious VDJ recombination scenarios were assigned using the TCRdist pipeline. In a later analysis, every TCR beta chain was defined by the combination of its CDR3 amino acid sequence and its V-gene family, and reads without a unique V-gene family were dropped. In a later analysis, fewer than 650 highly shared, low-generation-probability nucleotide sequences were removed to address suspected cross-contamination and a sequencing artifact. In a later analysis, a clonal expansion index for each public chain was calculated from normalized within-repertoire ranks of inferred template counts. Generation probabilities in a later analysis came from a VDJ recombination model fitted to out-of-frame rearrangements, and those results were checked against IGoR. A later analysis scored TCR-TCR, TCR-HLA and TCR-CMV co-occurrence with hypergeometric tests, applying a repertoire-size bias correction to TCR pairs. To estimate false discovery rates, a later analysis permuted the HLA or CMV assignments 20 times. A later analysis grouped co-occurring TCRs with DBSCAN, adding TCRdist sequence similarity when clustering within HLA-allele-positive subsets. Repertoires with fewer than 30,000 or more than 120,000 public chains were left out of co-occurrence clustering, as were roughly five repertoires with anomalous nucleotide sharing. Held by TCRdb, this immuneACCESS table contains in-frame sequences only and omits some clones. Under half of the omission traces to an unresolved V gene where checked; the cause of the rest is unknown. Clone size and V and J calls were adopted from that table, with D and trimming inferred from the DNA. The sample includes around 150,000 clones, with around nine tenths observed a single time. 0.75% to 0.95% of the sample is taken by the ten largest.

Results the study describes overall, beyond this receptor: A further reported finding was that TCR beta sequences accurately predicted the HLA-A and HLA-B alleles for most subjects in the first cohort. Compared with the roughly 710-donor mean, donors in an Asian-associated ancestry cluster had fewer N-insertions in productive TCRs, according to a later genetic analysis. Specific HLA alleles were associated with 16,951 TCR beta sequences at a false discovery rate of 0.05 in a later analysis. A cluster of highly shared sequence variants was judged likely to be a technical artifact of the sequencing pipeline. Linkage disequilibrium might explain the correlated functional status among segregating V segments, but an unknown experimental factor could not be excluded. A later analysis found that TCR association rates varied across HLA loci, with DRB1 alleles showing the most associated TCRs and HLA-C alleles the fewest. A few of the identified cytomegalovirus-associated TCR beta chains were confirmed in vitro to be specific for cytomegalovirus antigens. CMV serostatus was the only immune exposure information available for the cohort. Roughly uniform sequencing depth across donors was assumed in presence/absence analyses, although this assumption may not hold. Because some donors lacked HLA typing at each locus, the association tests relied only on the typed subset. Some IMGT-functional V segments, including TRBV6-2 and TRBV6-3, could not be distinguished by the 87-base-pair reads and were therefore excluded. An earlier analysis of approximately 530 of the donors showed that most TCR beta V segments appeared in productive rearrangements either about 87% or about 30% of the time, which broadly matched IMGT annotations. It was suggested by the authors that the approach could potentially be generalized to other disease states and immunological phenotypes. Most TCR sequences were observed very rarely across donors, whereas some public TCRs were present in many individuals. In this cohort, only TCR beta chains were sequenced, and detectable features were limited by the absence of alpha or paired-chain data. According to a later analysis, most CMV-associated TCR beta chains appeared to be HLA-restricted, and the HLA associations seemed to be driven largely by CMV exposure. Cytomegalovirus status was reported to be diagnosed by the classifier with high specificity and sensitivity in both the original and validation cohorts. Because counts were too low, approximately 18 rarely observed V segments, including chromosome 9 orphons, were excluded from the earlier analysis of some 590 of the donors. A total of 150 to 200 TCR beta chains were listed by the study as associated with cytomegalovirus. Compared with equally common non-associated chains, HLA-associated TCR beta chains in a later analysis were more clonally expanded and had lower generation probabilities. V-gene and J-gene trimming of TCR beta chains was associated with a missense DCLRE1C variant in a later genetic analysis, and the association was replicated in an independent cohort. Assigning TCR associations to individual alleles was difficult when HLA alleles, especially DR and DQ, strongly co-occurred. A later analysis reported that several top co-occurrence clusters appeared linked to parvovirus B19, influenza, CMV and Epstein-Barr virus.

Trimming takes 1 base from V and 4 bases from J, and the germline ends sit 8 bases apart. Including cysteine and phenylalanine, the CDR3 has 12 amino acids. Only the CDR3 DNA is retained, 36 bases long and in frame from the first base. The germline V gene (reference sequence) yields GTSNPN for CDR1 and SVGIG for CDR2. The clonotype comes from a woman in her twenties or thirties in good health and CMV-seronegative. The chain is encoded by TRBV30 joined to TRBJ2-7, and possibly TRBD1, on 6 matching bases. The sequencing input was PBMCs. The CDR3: CAWSAQGYEQYF. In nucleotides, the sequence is TGTGCCTGGAGTGCCCAGGGGTACGAGCAGTACTTC.